This TCR beta chain was sequenced during a study of T cells in localized non-small cell lung cancer. Study-wide results and limits: Within adjacent lung there appeared a median approximately 60 of the top 100 tumor clones.

Data came from immunoSEQ multiplex PCR; TCRdb stores just in-frame clones and leaves some out. The sample contains around 100,000 clones, approximately 90% of which appear only once. The CDR3 has 16 residues. Trimming cost V 4 bases and J 1 base; bases outside gene matches: 6. Germline V gene lookup returns CDR1 GTSNPN and CDR2 SVGIG (reference sequence). Details on this clone: What it binds is not known.

The chain uses TRBV30 and TRBJ1-3; 11 nucleotides match TRBD1. This clonotype was obtained from a man aged 40 to 70 with stage I squamous cell lung carcinoma. The sample in question was peripheral blood, obtained before any cancer treatment. CDR3 bases: TGTGCCTGGACTCCTGGGACAGGGGGATCTGGAAACACCATATATTTT. Its protein product is CAWTPGTGGSGNTIYF.